The 31 T cell receptor beta chains below come from one sample, sequenced in a study of PD-L1 blockade in urothelial cancer. Clones were read by immunoSEQ multiplex PCR, and TCRdb kept only the in-frame ones, dropping some. This table has about 36,000 clones, about a third appearing once. The sample in question was tumor tissue, obtained before atezolizumab (anti-PD-L1) treatment. The receptors were sampled from a man in his fifties or sixties with urothelial cancer.

The chain combines TRBV19 with TRBJ2-7; tentatively, D is TRBD1 (5 bases). This CDR3 has 15 amino acids. Trimming took 0 bases from V and 4 from J, leaving 13 bases between them. Germline V gene data show CDR1 as LNHDA and CDR2 as SQIVND (reference sequence). CDR3 sequence: CASSIDQGTDYEQYF. CDR3 in DNA: TGTGCCAGTAGTATAGACCAGGGAACGGATTACGAGCAGTACTTC.

This clone was found once. The chain joins TRBV15 to TRBJ1-6, with a possible D match to TRBD1 (5 bases). Germline V gene sequence: CDR1 LNHNV, CDR2 YYDKDF (reference sequence). There are 17 residues in the CDR3. The V gene lost 1 base and the J gene lost 9 bases, with 19 bases spanning the gap. The CDR3 loop reads CATSRGGVGGRISPLHF. CDR3 DNA: TGTGCCACCAGCAGAGGGGGGGTAGGAGGTCGGATTTCACCCCTCCACTTT. Supplemented by reference TRBV15 and TRBJ1-6, the full variable domain reads DAMVIQNPRYQVTQFGKPVTLSCSQTLNHNVMYWYQQKSSQAPKLLFHYYDKDFNNEADTPDNFQSRRPNTSFCFLDIRSPGLGDTAMYLCATSRGGVGGRISPLHFGNGTRLTVT.

V gene TRBV30 combines with J gene TRBJ2-5, with D unresolved. CDR3 length: 13 residues. CDR1 and CDR2 from the germline V gene are GTSNPN and SVGIG (reference sequence). The V end lost 0 bases, the J end lost 4 bases, and 9 bases lay between the germline ends. The CDR3 DNA reads as TGTGCCTGGAGTGTAGGACGGCCAGAGACCCAGTACTTC. Protein: CAWSVGRPETQYF.

In this sample, this clone turned up many times. For the CDR3, the DNA is TGTGCCAGCAGTGCCCAGGGAGCGGGGGGAATGCCTCAGTACTTC. Protein sequence: CASSAQGAGGMPQYF. This chain uses TRBV6-4 with TRBJ2-4, with 9 nucleotides matching TRBD2. CDR3 length equals 15 residues. The junction had 13 bases not matched to a gene; V was cut back by 4 bases and J by 12 bases. Germline V gives CDR1 MRHNA, CDR2 SNTAGT.

The CDR3: CASREEGGPTNEKLFF. The CDR3 DNA reads as TGTGCCAGTAGGGAGGAAGGGGGCCCGACTAATGAAAAACTGTTTTTT. The chain has TRBV19 and TRBJ1-4; 7 bases align to TRBD1. J gave up 2 bases and V 6 bases, and 9 bases lay outside the gene matches. This CDR3 spans 16 amino acids. CDR1 is LNHDA, CDR2 SQIVND, per germline (reference sequence).

V and J are TRBV9 and TRBJ1-1; D unclear. The CDR3 sequence is 13 residues long. The germline V and J ends were trimmed by 5 bases and 1 base, with 9 bases remaining between them. The germline V gene encodes CDR1 SGDLS and CDR2 YYNGEE. CDR3 region: CASSEIENTEAFF. The CDR3 nucleotides read TGTGCCAGCAGTGAAATTGAGAACACTGAAGCTTTCTTT.

The genes are TRBV6-8 and TRBJ2-6; D is ambiguous. Deletions cut 2 bases from V and 0 bases from J, with 8 bases between. The germline V gene encodes CDR1 MNHGY and CDR2 SAAAGT. There are 16 residues in the CDR3. CDR3 coding DNA: TGTGCCAGCAGTTACAAAGTGGTCTCTGGGGCCAACGTCCTGACTTTC. Residues: CASSYKVVSGANVLTF.

The sample holds many counts of this clone. The rearrangement uses TRBV6-8 and TRBJ2-5; D remains unclear. Germline loops: CDR1 MNHGY, CDR2 SAAAGT. This CDR3 is built from 13 residues. Trimming removed 0 bases from V and 3 bases from J, with 5 bases in between. CDR3 in amino acids: CASSYSHKETQYF. Written as DNA, the CDR3 is TGTGCCAGCAGTTACTCGCATAAAGAGACCCAGTACTTC.

A few counts support this clone. The rearrangement joins TRBV6-8 to TRBJ1-1; D is possibly TRBD1 (5 bases). The CDR3 contains 13 residues. V dropped 5 bases and J dropped 1 base, with 8 bases sitting between them. CDR1 MNHGY and CDR2 SAAAGT come from the germline V gene. Here the CDR3 reads CASSVDRNTEAFF. The CDR3 DNA sequence: TGTGCCAGCAGTGTCGACAGGAACACTGAAGCTTTCTTT.

V is TRBV12-5 and J is TRBJ1-4; D is undetermined. V was clipped by 5 bases and J by 8 bases, with 15 bases between them. Germline-derived CDR1 and CDR2 are LGHNT and FRNRAP. The CDR3 sequence is 14 residues long. CDR3 loop: CASGGYGSSEKLFF. Here the CDR3 DNA reads TGTGCTAGTGGTGGGTACGGGTCAAGCGAAAAACTGTTTTTT. Full variable domain (remainder filled in from reference TRBV12-5 and TRBJ1-4): DARVTQTPRHKVTEMGQEVTMRCQPILGHNTVFWYRQTMMQGLELLAYFRNRAPLDDSGMPKDRFSAEMPDATLATLKIQPSEPRDSAVYFCASGGYGSSEKLFFGSGTQLSVL.

This clone occurred a few times. This chain links TRBV9 with TRBJ2-5, with 13 bases that match TRBD2. The CDR3 extends over 16 amino acids. V gave up 3 bases and J gave up 5 bases; unmatched junction bases: 7. Germline V lookup: CDR1 SGDLS, CDR2 YYNGEE. CDR3 in amino acids: CASSATSGGPGETQYF. CDR3 coding DNA: TGTGCCAGCAGCGCGACTAGCGGGGGGCCGGGGGAGACCCAGTACTTC.

CDR3 sequence reads: CASSHPGTVPYEQYF. The CDR3 DNA sequence: TGTGCCAGCAGCCACCCGGGGACAGTTCCCTACGAGCAGTACTTC. The chain combines TRBV28 with TRBJ2-7, with 7 positions matching TRBD1. CDR1 is MDHEN and CDR2 is SYDVKM in the germline V gene. The CDR3 totals 15 residues. Unmatched junction bases numbered 10, after V lost 6 bases and J lost 2 bases.

This clone was recorded a few times. This chain connects TRBV18 to TRBJ2-2; possibly TRBD1 for D (6 bases). This CDR3 has 16 residues. Trimming stripped 3 bases from V and 1 base from J, with 12 bases between. The germline gives CDR1 KGHSH, CDR2 LQKENI. The CDR3 DNA reads as TGTGCCAGCTCACCCGAACGGACAGTGAACACCGGGGAGCTGTTTTTT. It encodes CASSPERTVNTGELFF.

This clone has a handful of counts. The rearrangement links TRBV30 to TRBJ2-2; D not certain. The CDR3 length is 16 residues. Trimming pared 0 bases from V and 3 bases from J, leaving 14 bases between. CDR1 and CDR2 (germline): GTSNPN, SVGIG (reference sequence). CDR3 sequence reads: CAWSVSARSYTGELFF. CDR3 nucleotide sequence: TGTGCCTGGAGTGTTTCGGCCAGGAGCTACACCGGGGAGCTGTTTTTT. The full variable domain, its missing parts supplied by reference TRBV30 and TRBJ2-2, is SQTIHQWPATLVQPVGSPLSLECTVEGTSNPNLYWYRQAAGRGLQLLFYSVGIGQISSEVPQNLSASRPQDRQFILSSKKLLLSDSGFYLCAWSVSARSYTGELFFGEGSRLTVL.

This clone appeared a few times. The chain employs TRBV7-8 and TRBJ2-5; D unresolved. V was shortened by 2 bases and J by 5 bases, with 9 bases between the two germline ends. Germline CDR1 is SGHVS and CDR2 is FQNEAQ. The CDR3 contains 13 residues. CDR3 loop: CASSLPPKETQYF. CDR3 nucleotides: TGTGCCAGCAGCTTACCCCCAAAGGAGACCCAGTACTTC.

V gene TRBV9 combines with J gene TRBJ1-3; D is unresolved. Per the germline V gene, CDR1 is SGDLS and CDR2 is YYNGEE. The CDR3 has 14 residues. The V end lost 0 bases, the J end lost 4 bases, and 8 bases lay between the germline ends. In nucleotides, the CDR3 is TGTGCCAGCAGCGTAGAAACAGAGGGAAACACCATATATTTT. Translation: CASSVETEGNTIYF.

The chain carries TRBV14 and TRBJ2-7; D tentatively fits TRBD1 or TRBD2 (7 bases each). The CDR3 totals 17 residues. Trimming stripped 4 bases from V and 0 bases from J, with 19 bases between. CDR1 SGHDN and CDR2 FVKESK come from the germline V gene. The CDR3 region has the DNA TGTGCCAGCAGCCGCACCCGCATCAGGGGGGGCTCCTACGAGCAGTACTTC. It translates to CASSRTRIRGGSYEQYF.

The sample holds one count of this clone. The V call is TRBV19, the J call TRBJ1-1; 9 positions agree with TRBD1. After removal of 9 bases from V and 4 bases from J, the junction contained 9 bases not matched to a gene. The CDR3 sequence is 14 residues long. In germline, CDR1 is LNHDA, CDR2 SQIVND (reference sequence). CDR3 residues: CASGDRAGFTEAFF. In DNA, the CDR3 is TGTGCCAGCGGGGACAGGGCGGGATTCACTGAAGCTTTCTTT.

The chain links TRBV19 to TRBJ2-7; D may be TRBD1 or TRBD2 (5 bases each). Germline CDR1 LNHDA, CDR2 SQIVND (reference sequence). The CDR3 totals 14 residues. Trimming stripped 3 bases from V and 5 bases from J, with 14 bases between. The CDR3, as DNA: TGTGCCAGTAGTATCCGGGACGGACGCCACGAGCAGTACTTC. As protein: CASSIRDGRHEQYF.

In this sample, this clone turned up many times. The chain has TRBV6-8 and TRBJ2-5, with TRBD2 matching 11 bases. V shed 5 bases and J 5 bases; nucleotides not matched to a gene: 7. From germline, CDR1 is MNHGY and CDR2 SAAAGT. The CDR3 extends over 15 amino acids. The CDR3 reads CASSGSGGAGETQYF. The CDR3 DNA reads as TGTGCCAGCAGTGGTAGCGGGGGGGCCGGGGAGACCCAGTACTTC.

The CDR3 sequence is CASSQRDRGRLVNTEAFF. In DNA form, the CDR3 reads TGCGCCAGCAGTCAAAGAGACAGGGGTCGCTTAGTGAACACTGAAGCTTTCTTT. V and J are TRBV23-1 and TRBJ1-1, with TRBD1 identical over 8 bases. TRBV23-1 belongs to the ORF category, with a function that is uncertain. V trimming: 2 bases; J trimming: 0 bases; junction bases outside the gene matches: 11. The CDR3 length is 18 residues.

The V gene is TRBV19, the J gene TRBJ2-3, with 9 bases that match TRBD1. Trimming cost V 1 base and J 4 bases; bases outside gene matches: 6. Germline-derived CDR1 and CDR2 are LNHDA and SQIVND (reference sequence). The CDR3 covers 16 residues. CDR3 sequence: CASSIGGQGLPDTQYF. The CDR3 DNA is TGTGCCAGTAGTATAGGGGGACAGGGACTCCCAGATACGCAGTATTTT.

This clone was observed a few times. The junction departs from germline at one end; a sequencing error may be responsible. The rearrangement joins TRBV6-7 to TRBJ1-2; TRBD1 is a possible D gene (6 bases). TRBV6-7 is an ORF, with its function uncertain. This CDR3 region has 15 residues. CDR3 sequence reads: CVSSPGTASGDGYTF. The CDR3 coding sequence is TGTGTCAGCTCCCCTGGGACGGCCTCAGGGGATGGCTACACCTTC.

The chain couples TRBV5-1 to TRBJ2-3; D is perhaps TRBD1 (5 bases). Trimming took off 4 bases at V and 3 bases at J, with 18 bases between the two ends. The CDR3 is made up of 16 amino acids. Germline V gene lookup returns CDR1 SGHRS and CDR2 YFSETQ. In DNA form, the CDR3 reads TGCGCCAGCAGCCAAGATCGGCAGGGTCGGACAGATACGCAGTATTTT. Translating it yields CASSQDRQGRTDTQYF.

The J gene is TRBJ1-1, the V gene TRBV7-6; 9 bases match TRBD1. Trimming at V came to 5 bases and at J to 11 bases, leaving 12 bases not matched to a gene. CDR3 length: 14 residues. CDR1 SGHVS and CDR2 FNYEAQ come from the germline V gene. The CDR3, as DNA: TGTGCCAGCAGCCCAACGGACAGGGGAAAGGGGGCTTTCTTT. The encoded protein is CASSPTDRGKGAFF.

This clone was counted between two and nine times. The rearrangement uses TRBV6-8 and TRBJ1-2, with a tentative D call TRBD1 (6 bases). Trimming cost V 0 bases and J 4 bases, with 12 bases left between them. The CDR3 is made up of 15 amino acids. Germline V CDR1 and CDR2: MNHGY, SAAAGT. In nucleotides, the CDR3 is TGTGCCAGCAGTTACTCGAGGACAGCAGCCTATGGCTACACCTTC. Encoded protein: CASSYSRTAAYGYTF.

The gene calls are TRBV30 and TRBJ2-3; D possibly corresponds to TRBD2 (6 bases). This CDR3 region has 12 residues. The V gene's germline CDR1 is GTSNPN and CDR2 SVGIG (reference sequence). Trimming cost V 4 bases and J 4 bases, with 9 bases left between them. The CDR3 sequence is CAWNGGSDTQYF. The DNA for the CDR3 is TGTGCCTGGAACGGGGGTTCAGATACGCAGTATTTT.

The gene calls are TRBV14 and TRBJ2-2; D gene uncertain. The CDR3 length is 13 residues. Germline-derived CDR1 and CDR2 are SGHDN and FVKESK. Between the trimmed V and J ends, which lost 1 base and 6 bases, there was a span of 6 bases. CDR3 coding DNA: TGTGCCAGCAGCCAAGTCGGGTCCGGGGAGCTGTTTTTT. Protein: CASSQVGSGELFF.

This clone was seen just once. This rearrangement joins TRBV5-1 to TRBJ2-2, with 10 bases identical to TRBD2. J was trimmed by 5 bases and V by 0 bases; bases with no gene match: 1. The CDR3 runs to 15 residues. The germline CDR1 and CDR2 sequences are SGHRS and YFSETQ. Here the CDR3 reads CASSLGSGGTGELFF. The CDR3, as DNA: TGCGCCAGCAGCTTGGGTAGCGGGGGGACCGGGGAGCTGTTTTTT.

The rearrangement joins TRBV9 to TRBJ2-3; TRBD2 matches at 7 bases. Germline V gives CDR1 SGDLS, CDR2 YYNGEE. The CDR3 runs to 16 residues. V was clipped by 2 bases and J by 2 bases; unmatched bases: 8. CDR3 region: CASSVGGSGITDTQYF. In DNA form, the CDR3 reads TGTGCCAGCAGCGTGGGCGGGAGTGGAATCACAGATACGCAGTATTTT.

This chain joins TRBV6-8 and TRBJ2-2, with 8 positions matching TRBD1. The CDR3 is 14 residues long. From germline, CDR1 is MNHGY and CDR2 SAAAGT. V shed 3 bases, J shed 6 bases, and the junction held 3 bases outside the gene matches. The CDR3 coding sequence is TGTGCCAGCAGTTATGGCAGGGGGCCCGGGGAGCTGTTTTTT. Translated: CASSYGRGPGELFF.